The present TCR beta chain was sequenced within a study of T cells in localized non-small cell lung cancer. The germline V gene encodes CDR1 SGHRS and CDR2 YFSETQ. The V and J ends lost 2 bases and 0 bases respectively, with 6 bases between them. The length of the CDR3 is 15 residues. Overall study results and limits: Uninvolved adjacent lung, not tumor, had the highest T cell clonality. For the top 100 tumor clones, a median about 57 also appeared in adjacent lung.

A remark on this clone: Its antigen is still unknown.

The assay was immunoSEQ multiplex PCR, and TCRdb's table has in-frame clones only and misses some. This sample yields more than 4,500 clones, of which approximately 33% are seen a single time; roughly 8% belongs to the top ten. The specimen was lung tumor tissue, collected before any cancer treatment. The receptor was isolated from a female donor of 60 years or more with stage I lung adenocarcinoma. V and J are TRBV5-1 and TRBJ1-6; D is unresolved. The CDR3 spells CASSFTDSYNSPLHF. The CDR3 nucleotides read TGCGCCAGCAGCTTTACAGACTCCTATAATTCACCCCTCCACTTT. The full variable domain, with the rest looked up from reference TRBV5-1 and TRBJ1-6, is KAGVTQTPRYLIKTRGQQVTLSCSPISGHRSVSWYQQTPGQGLQFLFEYFSETQRNKGNFPGRFSGRQFSNSRSEMNVSTLELGDSALYLCASSFTDSYNSPLHFGNGTRLTVT.